These 11 T cell receptor beta chains were sequenced from one sample in a study of identical twins. TCRdb reanalysed the 5' RACE reads using MiXCR and keeps one entry per CDR3 protein. The table lists some 790,000 distinct CDR3 sequences, about 20% of them singletons. In addition, the sample was reused for a study of T cells expressing NK-cell markers.

Input material: PBMCs. These receptors were taken from a young woman in good health.

The rearrangement uses TRBV18 and TRBJ2-4; D is perhaps TRBD1 (5 bases). V was cut by 3 bases and J by 7 bases, with 16 bases left in between. The germline V gene encodes CDR1 KGHSH and CDR2 LQKENI. CDR3 length equals 15 residues. The CDR3 protein is CASSPLQGLGNIQYF. The DNA of the CDR3 is TGTGCCAGCTCACCGCTCCAGGGTCTCGGGAACATTCAGTACTTC.

This clonotype was found many times. CDR3 sequence reads: CSASPGMVTDTQYF. CDR3 nucleotides: TGCAGTGCTAGCCCTGGGATGGTCACAGATACGCAGTATTTT. This sequence joins TRBV20-1 and TRBJ2-3; D is ambiguous. Germline values: CDR1 DFQATT, CDR2 SNEGSKA (reference sequence). The CDR3 covers 14 residues. V was cut by 3 bases and J by 2 bases, with 12 bases left in between.

A few counts support this clonotype. This rearrangement joins TRBV20-1 to TRBJ2-1; D possibly corresponds to TRBD2 (6 bases). Germline values: CDR1 DFQATT, CDR2 SNEGSKA (reference sequence). The ends were cut back, 5 bases at V and 5 bases at J, with 19 bases in the middle. This CDR3 spans 15 amino acids. DNA for the CDR3: TGCAGTGCTGGAGCCACCGGGAGTGCCGACAATGAGCAGTTCTTC. Translating gives CSAGATGSADNEQFF.

This clonotype has just a few counts. J is TRBJ2-2 and V is TRBV12-3 or TRBV12-4; D is ambiguous. Trimming removed 2 bases from V and 5 bases from J, with 3 bases in between. The CDR3 sequence is 12 residues long. Here the CDR3 DNA reads TGTGCCAGCAGTTTAAAAACCGGGGAGCTGTTTTTT. Translation: CASSLKTGELFF.

The V gene is TRBV6-6, the J gene TRBJ1-5; D gene uncertain. CDR1 is MNHNY and CDR2 is SVGAGI in the germline V gene (reference sequence). V was cut by 11 bases and J by 4 bases, with 15 bases left in between. This CDR3 comprises 13 residues. The CDR3 nucleotides are TGTGCCGTAGGCATTTCAGGAAATCAGCCCCAGCATTTT. Translation gives CAVGISGNQPQHF.

This clonotype occurred a few times. The chain couples TRBV10-2 to TRBJ2-7, with 7 positions matching TRBD2. Germline values: CDR1 WSHSY, CDR2 SAAADI. V shed 10 bases and J 2 bases; nucleotides not matched to a gene: 8. The CDR3 runs to 13 residues. The CDR3 sequence: CATRGGRAYEQYF. The CDR3, as DNA: TGCGCCACCCGTGGAGGGAGGGCCTACGAGCAGTACTTC.

This chain joins TRBV20-1 and TRBJ2-1; D not certain. The germline V gene has CDR1 DFQATT and CDR2 SNEGSKA (reference sequence). CDR3 length: 13 residues. Trimming pared 0 bases from V and 6 bases from J, leaving 9 bases between. CDR3 in DNA: TGCAGTGCTAGAGACCCGAACCCCAATGAGCAGTTCTTC. As protein: CSARDPNPNEQFF.

The chain employs TRBV5-1 and TRBJ1-1; perhaps TRBD1 as D (5 bases). The CDR3 length is 14 residues. Germline assignment: CDR1 SGHRS and CDR2 YFSETQ. V was trimmed by 0 bases and J by 8 bases, leaving 14 bases between them. The CDR3 coding sequence is TGCGCCAGCAGCTTGGAGGGTTGGGGGGTAGAAGCTTTCTTT. Translating gives CASSLEGWGVEAFF.

The chain is built from TRBV12-3 or TRBV12-4 and TRBJ2-1; 8 nucleotides agree with TRBD2. V trimming: 5 bases; J trimming: 6 bases; junction bases outside the gene matches: 6. The CDR3 consists of 14 residues. CDR3 DNA sequence: TGTGCCAGCAGTAATAACGGGGGGGTCAATGAGCAGTTCTTC. This codes for CASSNNGGVNEQFF.

V is TRBV3-1 and J is TRBJ2-1; 11 bases are a match to TRBD2. The V segment lost 6 bases and the J segment 9 bases; nucleotides outside the gene matches: 7. The V gene's germline CDR1 is LGHDT and CDR2 YNNKEL (reference sequence). The CDR3 has 14 residues. The CDR3, as DNA: TGTGCCAGCAGAATAGTAGCGGGGGGGGCTGAGCAGTTCTTC. Protein: CASRIVAGGAEQFF.

The V gene is TRBV12-3 or TRBV12-4, the J gene TRBJ1-2, with TRBD1 identical over 7 bases. V dropped 5 bases and J dropped 4; count of bases not matched to a gene: 7. The CDR3 runs to 14 residues. The CDR3 coding sequence is TGTGCCAGCAGTGAGGGGCCAGGGGGCTATGGCTACACCTTC. Translation: CASSEGPGGYGYTF.